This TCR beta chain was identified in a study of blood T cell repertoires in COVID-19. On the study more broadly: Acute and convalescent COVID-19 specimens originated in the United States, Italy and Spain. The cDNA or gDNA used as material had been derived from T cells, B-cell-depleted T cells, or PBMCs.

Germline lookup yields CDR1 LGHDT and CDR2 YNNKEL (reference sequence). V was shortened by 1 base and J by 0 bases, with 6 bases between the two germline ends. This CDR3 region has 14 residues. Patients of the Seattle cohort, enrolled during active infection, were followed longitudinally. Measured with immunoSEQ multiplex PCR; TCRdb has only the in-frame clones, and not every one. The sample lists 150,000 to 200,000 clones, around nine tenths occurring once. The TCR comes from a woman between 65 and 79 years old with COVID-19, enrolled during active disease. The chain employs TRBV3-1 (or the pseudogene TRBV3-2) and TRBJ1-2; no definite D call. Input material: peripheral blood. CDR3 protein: CASSQGLANYGYTF. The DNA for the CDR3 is TGTGCCAGCAGCCAAGGACTGGCTAACTATGGCTACACCTTC.